This TCR beta chain emerged from a study of graft-versus-host responses after intestinal transplantation. Overall study context: In this cohort, recipients had multivisceral, liver-intestinal, or isolated intestinal transplants. Each recipient received anti-thymocyte globulin induction, then tacrolimus and steroids for 2 to 3 years. Study conclusions and caveats: High graft-versus-host to host-versus-graft clonal ratios were found in allografts of patients who had graft-donor T cell macrochimerism. GvH clone levels peaked in circulation, and this peak was associated with early post-transplant HvG declines.

Repertoires were generated with immunoSEQ multiplex PCR, while TCRdb's copy carries only in-frame clones and drops some. The sample holds some 100,000 clones, about nine tenths seen once. Comments on this clone: Its antigen is not identified.

Germline CDR1 reads SGHAT; CDR2 reads FQNNGV. The CDR3 extends over 14 amino acids. Trimming removed 1 base at V and 4 bases at J, with 10 bases between. The rearrangement joins TRBV11-2 to TRBJ1-1, with D uncertain. The sequenced sample was unstimulated CD8+ T cells sorted from spleen or lymph node cells, obtained before transplant. The clonotype was recovered from a human donor who was the organ donor for an intestinal transplant. The CDR3 bases are TGTGCCAGCAGCTTAGGAGGTCTAATCACTGAAGCTTTCTTT. Amino acid sequence: CASSLGGLITEAFF.